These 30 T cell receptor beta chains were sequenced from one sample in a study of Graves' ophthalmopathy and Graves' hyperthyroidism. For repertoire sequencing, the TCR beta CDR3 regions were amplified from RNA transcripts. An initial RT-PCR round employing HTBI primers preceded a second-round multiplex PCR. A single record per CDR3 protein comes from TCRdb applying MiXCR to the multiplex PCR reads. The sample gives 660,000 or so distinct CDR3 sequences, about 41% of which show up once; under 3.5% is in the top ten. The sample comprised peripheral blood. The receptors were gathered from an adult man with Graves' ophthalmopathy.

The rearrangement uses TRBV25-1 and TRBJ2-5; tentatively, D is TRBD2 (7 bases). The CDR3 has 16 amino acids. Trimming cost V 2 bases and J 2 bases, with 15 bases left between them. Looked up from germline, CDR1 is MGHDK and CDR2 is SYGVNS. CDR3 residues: CASSENTGRGQETQYF. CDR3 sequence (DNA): TGTGCCAGCAGTGAAAACACAGGGAGGGGTCAAGAGACCCAGTACTTC.

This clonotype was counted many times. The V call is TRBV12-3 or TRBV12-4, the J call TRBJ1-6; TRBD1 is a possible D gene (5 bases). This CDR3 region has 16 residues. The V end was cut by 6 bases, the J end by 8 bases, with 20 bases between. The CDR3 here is CASSRLVGGYDSPLHF. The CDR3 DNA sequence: TGTGCCAGCAGCCGCCTGGTGGGGGGATACGATTCACCCCTCCACTTT.

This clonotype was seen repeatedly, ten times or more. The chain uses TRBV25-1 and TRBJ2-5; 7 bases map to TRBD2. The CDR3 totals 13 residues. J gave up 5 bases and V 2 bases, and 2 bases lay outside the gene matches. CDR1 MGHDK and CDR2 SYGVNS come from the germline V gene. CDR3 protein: CASSEVGGETQYF. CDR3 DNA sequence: TGTGCCAGCAGTGAAGTCGGGGGGGAGACCCAGTACTTC.

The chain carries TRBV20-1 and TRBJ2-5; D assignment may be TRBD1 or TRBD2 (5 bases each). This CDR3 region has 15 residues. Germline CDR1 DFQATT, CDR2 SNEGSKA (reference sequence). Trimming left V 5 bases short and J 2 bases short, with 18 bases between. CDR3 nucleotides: TGCAGTGCTCCGAATGGGTTGGGGGAACAAGAGACCCAGTACTTC. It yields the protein CSAPNGLGEQETQYF.

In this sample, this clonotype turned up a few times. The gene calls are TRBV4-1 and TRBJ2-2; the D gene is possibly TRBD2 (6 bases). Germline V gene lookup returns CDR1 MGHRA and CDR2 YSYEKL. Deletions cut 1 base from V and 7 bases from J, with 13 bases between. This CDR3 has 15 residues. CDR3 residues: CASSQAWGVVGELFF. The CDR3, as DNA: TGCGCCAGCAGCCAAGCGTGGGGGGTTGTCGGGGAGCTGTTTTTT.

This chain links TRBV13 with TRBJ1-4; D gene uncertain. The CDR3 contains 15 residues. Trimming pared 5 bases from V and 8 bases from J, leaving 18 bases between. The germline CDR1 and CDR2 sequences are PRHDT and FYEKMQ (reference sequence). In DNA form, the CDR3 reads TGTGCCAGCAGCAGCAGAGGTTTTGGAGGAGAAAAACTGTTTTTT. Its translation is CASSSRGFGGEKLFF.

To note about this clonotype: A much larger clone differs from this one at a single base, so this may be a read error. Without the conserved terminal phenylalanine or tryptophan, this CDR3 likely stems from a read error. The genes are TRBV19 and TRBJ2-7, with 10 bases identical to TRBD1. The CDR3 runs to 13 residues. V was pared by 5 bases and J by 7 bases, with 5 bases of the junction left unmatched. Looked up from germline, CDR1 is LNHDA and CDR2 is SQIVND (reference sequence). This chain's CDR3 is CASSWTGGREQYL. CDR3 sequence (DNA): TGTGCCAGTAGTTGGACAGGGGGTCGGGAGCAGTACCTC.

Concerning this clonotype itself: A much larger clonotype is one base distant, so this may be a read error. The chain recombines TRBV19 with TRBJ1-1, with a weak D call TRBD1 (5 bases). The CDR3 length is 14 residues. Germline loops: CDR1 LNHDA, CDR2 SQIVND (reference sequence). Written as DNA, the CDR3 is TGTGCCAATAGTTCAGGGCTCATGAACACTGAAGCTTTCTTT. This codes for CANSSGLMNTEAFF.

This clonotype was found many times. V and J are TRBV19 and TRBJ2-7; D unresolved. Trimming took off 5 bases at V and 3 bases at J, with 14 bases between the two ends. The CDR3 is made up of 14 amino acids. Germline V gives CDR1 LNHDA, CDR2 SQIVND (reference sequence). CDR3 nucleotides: TGTGCCAGTAGTCAGAAAGCCTTAAACTACGAGCAGTACTTC. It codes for CASSQKALNYEQYF.

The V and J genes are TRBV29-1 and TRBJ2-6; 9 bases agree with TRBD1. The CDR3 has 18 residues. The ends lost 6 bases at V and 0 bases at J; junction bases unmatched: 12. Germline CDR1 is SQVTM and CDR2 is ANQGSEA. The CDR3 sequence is CSVETGTGRVSGANVLTF. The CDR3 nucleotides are TGCAGCGTAGAGACCGGGACAGGGAGGGTCTCTGGGGCCAACGTCCTGACTTTC.

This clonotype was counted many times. The CDR3 loop reads CASSLVASLSSGNTIYF. The CDR3 DNA reads TGTGCCAGCAGCTTAGTGGCCAGCCTGAGCTCTGGAAACACCATATATTTT. The chain carries TRBV7-2 and TRBJ1-3; D uncertain. Germline V gives CDR1 SGHTA, CDR2 FQGNSA. The CDR3 sequence is 17 residues long. The V gene lost 1 base and the J gene lost 0 bases, with 13 bases spanning the gap.

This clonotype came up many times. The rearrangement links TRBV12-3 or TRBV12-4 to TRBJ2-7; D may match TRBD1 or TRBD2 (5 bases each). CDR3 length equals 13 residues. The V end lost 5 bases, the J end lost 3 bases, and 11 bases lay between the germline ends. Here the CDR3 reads CASSPGRYYEQYF. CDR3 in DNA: TGTGCCAGCAGTCCGGGACGGTACTACGAGCAGTACTTC.

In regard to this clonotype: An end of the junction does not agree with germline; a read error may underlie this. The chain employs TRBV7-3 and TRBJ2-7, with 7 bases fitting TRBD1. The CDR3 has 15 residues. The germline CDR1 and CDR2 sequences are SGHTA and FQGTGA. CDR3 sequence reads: CASGQERQGAYEQYF. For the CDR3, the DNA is TGCGCCAGCGGCCAAGAACGGCAGGGGGCCTACGAGCAGTACTTC.

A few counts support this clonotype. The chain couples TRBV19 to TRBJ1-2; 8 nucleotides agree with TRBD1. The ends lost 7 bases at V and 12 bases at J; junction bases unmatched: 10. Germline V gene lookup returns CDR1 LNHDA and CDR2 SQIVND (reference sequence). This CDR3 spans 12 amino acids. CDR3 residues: CASMDRATGNTF. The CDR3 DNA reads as TGTGCCAGTATGGACAGGGCGACTGGAAACACCTTC.

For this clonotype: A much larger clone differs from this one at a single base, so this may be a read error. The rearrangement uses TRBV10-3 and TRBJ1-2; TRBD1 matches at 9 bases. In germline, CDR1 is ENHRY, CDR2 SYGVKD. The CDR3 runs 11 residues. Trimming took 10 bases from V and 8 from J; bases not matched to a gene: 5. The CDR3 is CANRGPQGYTF. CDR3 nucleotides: TGTGCCAACAGGGGGCCTCAAGGCTACACCTTC.

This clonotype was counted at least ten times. The CDR3 nucleotides read TGTGCCAGTAGTATAGAGGGGGTTATGAACACTGAAGCTTTCTTT. Its protein is CASSIEGVMNTEAFF. The genes are TRBV19 and TRBJ1-1; D may be TRBD1 (5 bases). V lost 0 bases and J lost 0, with 8 bases in between. The germline V gene encodes CDR1 LNHDA and CDR2 SQIVND (reference sequence). This CDR3 region has 15 residues.

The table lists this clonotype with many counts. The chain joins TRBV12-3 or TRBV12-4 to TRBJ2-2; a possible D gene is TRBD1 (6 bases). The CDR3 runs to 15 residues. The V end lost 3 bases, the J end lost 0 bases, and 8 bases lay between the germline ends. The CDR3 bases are TGTGCCAGCAGTTTGGGGGCAGCGAACACCGGGGAGCTGTTTTTT. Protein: CASSLGAANTGELFF.

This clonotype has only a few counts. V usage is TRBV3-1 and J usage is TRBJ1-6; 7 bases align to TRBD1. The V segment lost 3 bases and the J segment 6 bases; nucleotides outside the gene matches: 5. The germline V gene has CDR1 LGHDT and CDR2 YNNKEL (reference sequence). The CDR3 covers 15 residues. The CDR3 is CASSHKGAGNSPLHF. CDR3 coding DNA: TGTGCCAGCAGCCATAAGGGGGCTGGTAATTCACCCCTCCACTTT.

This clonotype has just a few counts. The CDR3 region has the DNA TGTGCCAGCAGTTATAAACAGGTTGGCTACACCTTC. Translated, it gives CASSYKQVGYTF. The chain uses TRBV12-3 or TRBV12-4 and TRBJ1-2, with D possibly matching TRBD1 (5 bases). CDR3 length: 12 amino acids. Trimming pared 4 bases from V and 7 bases from J, leaving 10 bases between.

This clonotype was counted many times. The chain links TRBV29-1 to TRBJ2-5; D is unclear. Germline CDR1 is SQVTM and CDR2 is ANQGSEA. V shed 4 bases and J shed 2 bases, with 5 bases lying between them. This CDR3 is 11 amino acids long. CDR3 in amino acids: CSVGPQETQYF. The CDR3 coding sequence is TGCAGCGTTGGCCCACAAGAGACCCAGTACTTC. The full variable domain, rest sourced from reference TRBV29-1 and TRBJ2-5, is SAVISQKPSRDICQRGTSLTIQCQVDSQVTMMFWYRQQPGQSLTLIATANQGSEATYESGFVIDKFPISRPNLTFSTLTVSNMSPEDSSIYLCSVGPQETQYFGPGTRLLVL.

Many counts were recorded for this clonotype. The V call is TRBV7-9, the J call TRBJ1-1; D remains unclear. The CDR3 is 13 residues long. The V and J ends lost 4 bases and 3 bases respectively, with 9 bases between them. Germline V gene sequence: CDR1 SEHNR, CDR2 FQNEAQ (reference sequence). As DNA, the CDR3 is TGTGCCAGCAGCTCCCAGACATACACTGAAGCTTTCTTT. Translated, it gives CASSSQTYTEAFF. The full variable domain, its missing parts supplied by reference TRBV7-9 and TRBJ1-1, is DTGVSQNPRHKITKRGQNVTFRCDPISEHNRLYWYRQTLGQGPEFLTYFQNEAQLEKSRLLSDRFSAERPKGSFSTLEIQRTEQGDSAMYLCASSSQTYTEAFFGQGTRLTVV.

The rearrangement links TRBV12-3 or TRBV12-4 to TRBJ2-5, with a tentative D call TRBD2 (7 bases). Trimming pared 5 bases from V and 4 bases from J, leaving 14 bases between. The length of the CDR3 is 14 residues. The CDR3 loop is CASSALGGGETQYF. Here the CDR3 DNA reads TGTGCCAGCAGTGCACTAGGGGGGGGAGAGACCCAGTACTTC.

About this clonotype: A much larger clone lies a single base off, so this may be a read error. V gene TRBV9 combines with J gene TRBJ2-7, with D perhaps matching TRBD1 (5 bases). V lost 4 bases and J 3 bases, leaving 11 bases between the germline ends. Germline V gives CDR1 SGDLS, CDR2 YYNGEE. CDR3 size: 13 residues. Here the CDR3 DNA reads TGTGCCAGCAGCTCACCAGGGAACTACGAGCAGTACGTC. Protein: CASSSPGNYEQYV.

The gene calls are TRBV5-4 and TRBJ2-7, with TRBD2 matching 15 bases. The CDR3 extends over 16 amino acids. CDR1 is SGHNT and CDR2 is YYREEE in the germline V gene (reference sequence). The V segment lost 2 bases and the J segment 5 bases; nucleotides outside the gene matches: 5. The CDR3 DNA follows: TGTGCCAGCAGCTTAGGGACTAGCGGGAGGCTCGACGAGCAGTACTTC. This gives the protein CASSLGTSGRLDEQYF.

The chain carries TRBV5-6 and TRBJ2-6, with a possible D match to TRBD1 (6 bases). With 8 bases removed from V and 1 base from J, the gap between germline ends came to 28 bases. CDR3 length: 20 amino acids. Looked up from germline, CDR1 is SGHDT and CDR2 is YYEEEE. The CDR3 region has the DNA TGTGCCAGATACAGGGATGTAGTTCCCTCCCCCCGTTCTGGGGCCAACGTCCTGACTTTC. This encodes CARYRDVVPSPRSGANVLTF.

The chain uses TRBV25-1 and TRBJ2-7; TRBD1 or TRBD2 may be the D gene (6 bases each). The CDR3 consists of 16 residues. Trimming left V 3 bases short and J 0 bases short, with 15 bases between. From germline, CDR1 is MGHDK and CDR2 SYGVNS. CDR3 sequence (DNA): TGTGCCAGCAGTGATTGGCGCGGGGACAACTCCTACGAGCAGTACTTC. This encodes CASSDWRGDNSYEQYF.

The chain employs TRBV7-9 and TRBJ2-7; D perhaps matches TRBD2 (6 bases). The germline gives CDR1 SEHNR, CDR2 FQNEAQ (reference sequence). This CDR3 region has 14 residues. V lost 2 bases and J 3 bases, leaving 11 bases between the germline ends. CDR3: CASSLMETSYEQYF. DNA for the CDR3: TGTGCCAGCAGCTTAATGGAGACTAGCTACGAGCAGTACTTC.

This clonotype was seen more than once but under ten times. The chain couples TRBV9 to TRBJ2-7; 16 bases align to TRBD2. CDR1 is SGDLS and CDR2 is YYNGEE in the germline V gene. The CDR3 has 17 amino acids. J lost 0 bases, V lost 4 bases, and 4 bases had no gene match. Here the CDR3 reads CASSIGTSGRASYEQYF. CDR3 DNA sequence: TGTGCCAGCAGCATTGGGACTAGCGGGAGGGCCTCCTACGAGCAGTACTTC.

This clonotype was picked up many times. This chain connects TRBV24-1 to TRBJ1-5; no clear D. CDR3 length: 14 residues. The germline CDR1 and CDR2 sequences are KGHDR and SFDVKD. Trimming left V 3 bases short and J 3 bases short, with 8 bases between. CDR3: CATSDPRANQPQHF. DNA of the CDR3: TGTGCCACCAGTGATCCGAGAGCCAATCAGCCCCAGCATTTT.

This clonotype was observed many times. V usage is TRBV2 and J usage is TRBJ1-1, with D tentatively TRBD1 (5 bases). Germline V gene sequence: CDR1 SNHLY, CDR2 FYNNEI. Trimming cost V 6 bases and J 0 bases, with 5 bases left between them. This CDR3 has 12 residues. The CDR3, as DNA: TGTGCCAGCAGGACAGTGAACACTGAAGCTTTCTTT. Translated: CASRTVNTEAFF.